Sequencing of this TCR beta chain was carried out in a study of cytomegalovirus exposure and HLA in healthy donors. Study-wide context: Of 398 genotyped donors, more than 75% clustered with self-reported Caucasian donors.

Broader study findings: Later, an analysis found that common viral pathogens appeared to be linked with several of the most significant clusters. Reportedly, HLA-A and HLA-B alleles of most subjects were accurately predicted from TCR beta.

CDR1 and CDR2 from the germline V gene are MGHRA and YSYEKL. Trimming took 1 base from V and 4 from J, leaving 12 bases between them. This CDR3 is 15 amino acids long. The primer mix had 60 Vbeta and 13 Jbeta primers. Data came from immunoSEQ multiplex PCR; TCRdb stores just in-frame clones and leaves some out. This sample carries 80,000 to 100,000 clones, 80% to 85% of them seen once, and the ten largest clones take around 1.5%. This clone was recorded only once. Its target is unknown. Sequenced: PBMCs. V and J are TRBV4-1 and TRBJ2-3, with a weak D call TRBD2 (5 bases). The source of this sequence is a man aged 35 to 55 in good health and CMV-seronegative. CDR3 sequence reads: CASSQAFAGADTQYF. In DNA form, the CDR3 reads TGCGCCAGCAGCCAAGCATTCGCGGGCGCAGATACGCAGTATTTT.